Each of the 6 T cell receptor delta chains below was sequenced from the same sample in a study of human gamma delta and Vdelta1 T cells. TCRdb fed the PCR reads into CATT to redo clone calling. The sample lists about 6,100 delta-chain clones, about a tenth occurring once. The sequencing input was naive CD27+ Vdelta1 gamma-delta T cells from blood. The receptor set was obtained from a human donor in good health.

This clone ranks as medium-sized (0.01 to 0.1%). The chain recombines TRDV1 with TRDJ1; 13 bases match TRDD3. Losses at the gene ends were 0 bases for V and 2 bases for J; bases not matched to a gene: 33. The CDR3 spans 27 residues. CDR1 TSWWSYY and CDR2 QGS come from the germline V gene. The CDR3 DNA is TGTGCTCTTGGGGAACTACCTAAAGGGCGGACTGGGGGATACGCGGGGACGTGGCGTAAAATAACCGATAAACTCATCTTT. This gives the protein CALGELPKGRTGGYAGTWRKITDKLIF.

Many counts were recorded for this clone. The chain combines TRDV1 with TRDJ1, with D perhaps TRDD3 (5 bases). Trimming shortened V by 7 bases and J by 5 bases, and 29 bases separated the two germline ends. The CDR3 has 18 amino acids. Looked up from germline, CDR1 is TSWWSYY and CDR2 is QGS. CDR3: CALAIWSRGRWAKDKLIF. The CDR3 nucleotides read TGTGCTCTTGCTATTTGGTCCCGTGGTCGCTGGGCGAAAGATAAACTCATCTTT.

This clone appeared a few times. A far larger clone is one nucleotide away, so this likely arose from a read error. Other DNA sequences from this sample encode an identical CDR3 as well. The J gene is TRDJ1, the V gene TRDV2; 10 bases match TRDD3. Germline values: CDR1 GEAIGNYY, CDR2 EKD. The CDR3 is 14 amino acids. CDR3 nucleotide sequence: TGTGCTTGTGCCAGTACTGGGGGATCGATCCAACTCATCTTT. Its protein is CACASTGGSIQLIF.

As regards this clone: One base separates it from a far larger clone, so it is likely a read error. The V and J genes are TRDV1 and TRDJ1; TRDD3 might be the D (6 bases). Trimming pared 10 bases from V and 0 bases from J, leaving 36 bases between. Germline CDR1 is TSWWSYY and CDR2 is QGS. The CDR3 covers 21 residues. The CDR3 nucleotides read TGTGCTCCCGCCCACTTCGCTAAAACTCTCCCTGGGGAATGGTACACCGATAAACTCATCTTT. This gives the protein CAPAHFAKTLPGEWYTDKLIF.

Worth noting for this clone: The junction does not match germline at one end; this may be a read error. V usage is TRDV1 and J usage is TRDJ1, with 12 bases aligning to TRDD3. Germline V gene sequence: CDR1 TSWWSYY, CDR2 QGS. The CDR3 length is 27 residues. For the CDR3, the DNA is TGTGCTCTTGGGGGTAAACTGGCCTTCCTAAAAAGGGGGGCCCAAACTGGGGGATACCAACTGACCGATAAACTCACCTTT. It yields the protein CALGGKLAFLKRGAQTGGYQLTDKLTF.

This clone was observed a few times. A much larger clone lies a single base off, so this may be a read error. The chain carries TRDV1 and TRDJ1; D gene unclear. Germline V CDR1 and CDR2: TSWWSYY, QGS. CDR3 length equals 21 residues. This chain's CDR3 is CAHGKATSRTRLNSYTDKLIF. Here the CDR3 DNA reads TGTGCTCATGGGAAGGCTACGTCGAGGACCCGTCTAAATTCGTACACCGATAAACTCATCTTT.